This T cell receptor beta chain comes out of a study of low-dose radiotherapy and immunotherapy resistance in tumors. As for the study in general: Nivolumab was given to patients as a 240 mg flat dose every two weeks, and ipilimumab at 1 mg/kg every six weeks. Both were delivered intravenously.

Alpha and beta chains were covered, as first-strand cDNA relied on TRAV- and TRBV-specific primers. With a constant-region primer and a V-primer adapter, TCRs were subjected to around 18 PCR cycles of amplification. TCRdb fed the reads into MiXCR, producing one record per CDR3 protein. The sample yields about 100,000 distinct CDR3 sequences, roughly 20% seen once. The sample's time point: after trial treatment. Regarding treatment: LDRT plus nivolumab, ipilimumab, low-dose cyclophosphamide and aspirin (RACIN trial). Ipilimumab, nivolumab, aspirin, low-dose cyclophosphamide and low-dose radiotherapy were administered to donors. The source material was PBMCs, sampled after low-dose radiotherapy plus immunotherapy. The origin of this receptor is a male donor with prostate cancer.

The CDR3 protein is CASSPGLALYEQYF. The CDR3 DNA sequence: TGTGCCAGCAGCCCTGGGCTAGCGCTCTACGAGCAGTACTTC. J is TRBJ2-7 and V is TRBV16, with D tentatively TRBD2 (6 bases). Trimming took 4 bases from V and 3 from J, leaving 13 bases between them. The V gene's germline CDR1 is KGHSY and CDR2 FQNENV. The CDR3 totals 14 residues.